The 20 T cell receptor beta chains in this list originate from one sample, sequenced in a study of T cell changes during pregnancy in multiple sclerosis (dated by TCRdb to about 2019). The library was obtained by the immunoSEQ multiplex PCR assay. What TCRdb holds here is the immuneACCESS table cut down to in-frame rearrangements. Part of the clones is not present; checked against another copy, under half of the missing clones reflect an unresolved V gene, and the others are unexplained. This sample gives over 45,000 clones in total; 85% to 95% of them show up just once. Around 0.9% of the sample lies in the top ten. The specimen was CD4+ T cells from peripheral blood mononuclear cells, collected in the second trimester of pregnancy. The receptors derive from a female donor in good health, enrolled as a control in a pregnancy study.

The chain is built from TRBV27 and TRBJ1-5; D gene uncertain. With 4 bases removed from V and 0 bases from J, the gap between germline ends came to 4 bases. Germline loops: CDR1 MNHEY, CDR2 SMNVEV (reference sequence). The CDR3 is 13 residues long. CDR3 bases: TGTGCCAGCAGTTCCTATAGCAATCAGCCCCAGCATTTT. This sequence encodes CASSSYSNQPQHF.

This sequence joins TRBV29-1 and TRBJ2-7; possible D gene TRBD2, 7 bases. V was trimmed by 4 bases and J by 4 bases, leaving 17 bases between them. Germline loops: CDR1 SQVTM, CDR2 ANQGSEA. The CDR3 sequence is 14 residues long. Here the CDR3 DNA reads TGCAGCGTTGCCGTCACGGGGGGCCGGTACGAGCAGTACTTC. Its protein product is CSVAVTGGRYEQYF.

The chain carries TRBV9 and TRBJ2-5, with a weak D call TRBD2 (6 bases). The CDR3 has 15 amino acids. V was shortened by 0 bases and J by 7 bases, with 16 bases between the two germline ends. CDR1 is SGDLS, CDR2 YYNGEE, per germline. Here the CDR3 DNA reads TGTGCCAGCAGCGTAGCCTCGGGAGTTCCCGGGACCCAGTACTTC. Protein product: CASSVASGVPGTQYF.

This sequence joins TRBV4-1 and TRBJ1-1; a possible D gene is TRBD1 (6 bases). The CDR3 is 15 amino acids. The germline V and J ends were trimmed by 4 bases and 2 bases, with 14 bases remaining between them. CDR1 is MGHRA and CDR2 is YSYEKL in the germline V gene. The CDR3 loop is CASSPFQGQNTEAFF. CDR3 nucleotides: TGCGCCAGCAGCCCTTTTCAGGGGCAAAACACTGAAGCTTTCTTT.

CDR3 in amino acids: CASSQAGIGGNTIYF. CDR3 nucleotide sequence: TGCGCCAGCAGCCAAGCCGGGATAGGCGGCAACACCATATATTTT. The V gene is TRBV4-1, the J gene TRBJ1-3; D gene ambiguous. Germline V CDR1 and CDR2: MGHRA, YSYEKL. Trimming took off 1 base at V and 7 bases at J, with 14 bases between the two ends. This CDR3 is 15 amino acids long.

The chain recombines TRBV11-3 with TRBJ1-1; no firm D call. Between the trimmed V and J ends, which lost 2 bases and 3 bases, there was a span of 13 bases. The germline V gene encodes CDR1 SGHNT and CDR2 YENEEA. This CDR3 is built from 15 residues. CDR3 region: CASSLSPGEDTEAFF. In nucleotides, the CDR3 is TGTGCCAGCAGCTTATCGCCCGGGGAGGACACTGAAGCTTTCTTT.

J is TRBJ1-2 and V is TRBV10-3; D ambiguous. The germline V gene encodes CDR1 ENHRY and CDR2 SYGVKD. Trimming cost V 6 bases and J 8 bases, with 13 bases left between them. The CDR3 runs to 12 residues. CDR3 loop: CAISQANGGYTF. The CDR3 region has the DNA TGTGCCATCAGCCAGGCGAATGGGGGCTACACCTTC.

The genes are TRBV7-8 and TRBJ2-5; 12 nucleotides match TRBD2. This CDR3 is 15 amino acids long. Germline V gene lookup returns CDR1 SGHVS and CDR2 FQNEAQ. J gave up 2 bases and V 5 bases, and 3 bases lay outside the gene matches. CDR3 amino acids: CASSGTSGYQETQYF. The CDR3 bases are TGTGCCAGCAGCGGGACTAGCGGGTATCAAGAGACCCAGTACTTC.

The chain joins TRBV5-1 to TRBJ2-3; the D is unclear. Germline V gene lookup returns CDR1 SGHRS and CDR2 YFSETQ. The germline V and J ends were trimmed by 0 bases and 2 bases, with 10 bases remaining between them. This CDR3 region has 15 residues. The CDR3 nucleotides read TGCGCCAGCAGCTTGGAAAGCGTATTCACAGATACGCAGTATTTT. Translating gives CASSLESVFTDTQYF.

The J gene is TRBJ1-6, the V gene TRBV11-2, with D perhaps TRBD1 (5 bases). Trimming cost V 1 base and J 7 bases, with 8 bases left between them. The CDR3 consists of 14 residues. Germline-derived CDR1 and CDR2 are SGHAT and FQNNGV. The CDR3 is CASSLGQRNSPLHF. CDR3 bases: TGTGCCAGCAGCTTAGGACAGAGGAATTCACCCCTCCACTTT.

The chain combines TRBV7-8 with TRBJ2-3; D perhaps matches TRBD2 (5 bases). Deletions cut 1 base from V and 1 base from J, with 9 bases between. The CDR3 has 15 residues. Germline V lookup: CDR1 SGHVS, CDR2 FQNEAQ. CDR3 sequence: CASSLVARGTDTQYF. CDR3 DNA sequence: TGTGCCAGCAGCTTAGTGGCGAGGGGCACAGATACGCAGTATTTT.

This chain links TRBV29-1 with TRBJ2-7; TRBD1 might be the D (6 bases). Trimming cost V 6 bases and J 3 bases, with 15 bases left between them. The germline gives CDR1 SQVTM, CDR2 ANQGSEA. The CDR3 contains 13 residues. CDR3 loop: CSVVGQTSYEQYF. The DNA of the CDR3 is TGCAGCGTGGTCGGACAGACGAGCTACGAGCAGTACTTC.

The chain employs TRBV5-6 and TRBJ2-7; TRBD2 might be the D (5 bases). This CDR3 has 15 amino acids. Per germline, CDR1 SGHDT and CDR2 YYEEEE. V lost 1 base and J 7 bases, leaving 18 bases between the germline ends. The CDR3 region has the DNA TGTGCCAGCAGCTTGAGAAGCGGCGGTCTTACGGAGCAGTACTTC. Amino acids: CASSLRSGGLTEQYF.

This chain uses TRBV5-6 with TRBJ2-3, with TRBD1 identical over 9 bases. The V gene's germline CDR1 is SGHDT and CDR2 YYEEEE. J gave up 6 bases and V 3 bases, and 2 bases lay outside the gene matches. This CDR3 contains 13 residues. The CDR3 nucleotides read TGTGCCAGCAGCTGGGACAGGGTTGATACGCAGTATTTT. The encoded protein is CASSWDRVDTQYF.

V and J are TRBV7-8 and TRBJ2-3; possible D gene TRBD2, 6 bases. In germline, CDR1 is SGHVS, CDR2 FQNEAQ. The CDR3 covers 20 residues. Trimming cost V 5 bases and J 2 bases, with 29 bases left between them. CDR3 DNA: TGTGCCAGCAGCAAAAGACAGAATTACAACCGGGACTCAAACACAGATACGCAGTATTTT. Translated, it gives CASSKRQNYNRDSNTDTQYF.

The chain recombines TRBV4-1 with TRBJ1-5, with 9 nucleotides matching TRBD1. The trim removed 3 bases at V and 7 bases at J, leaving 10 bases unmatched. Germline CDR1 reads MGHRA; CDR2 reads YSYEKL. This CDR3 has 16 residues. CDR3 loop: CASSHLIRDREQPQHF. CDR3 nucleotide sequence: TGCGCCAGCAGCCATCTCATCCGGGACAGGGAGCAGCCCCAGCATTTT.

The chain carries TRBV2 and TRBJ1-1, with TRBD1 matching 11 bases. From germline, CDR1 is SNHLY and CDR2 FYNNEI. The V and J ends lost 8 bases and 0 bases, in that order; junction bases with no gene match: 11. The CDR3 totals 17 residues. The DNA for the CDR3 is TGTGCCAGCTCGTGGGAGGGACAGGGGGGCTTGAACACTGAAGCTTTCTTT. It encodes CASSWEGQGGLNTEAFF.

The V and J genes are TRBV2 and TRBJ2-3; TRBD2 aligns across 7 bases. V lost 3 bases to trimming and J lost 4 bases; unmatched junction nucleotides: 7. CDR3 length: 15 amino acids. Germline values: CDR1 SNHLY, CDR2 FYNNEI. The CDR3 DNA reads as TGTGCCAGCAGTGACGGCGGGAGATTGCCAGATACGCAGTATTTT. It encodes CASSDGGRLPDTQYF.

This sequence joins TRBV5-1 and TRBJ2-3; 9 bases align to TRBD2. V was pared by 3 bases and J by 0 bases, with 8 bases of the junction left unmatched. Per the germline V gene, CDR1 is SGHRS and CDR2 is YFSETQ. The length of the CDR3 is 17 residues. Here the CDR3 reads CASSSQASGTSTDTQYF. The CDR3 DNA reads TGCGCCAGCAGCTCTCAGGCTAGCGGGACTAGCACAGATACGCAGTATTTT.

This chain's CDR3 is CAWTPWGGASQPQHF. As DNA, the CDR3 is TGTGCCTGGACTCCCTGGGGGGGGGCAAGTCAGCCCCAGCATTTT. V gene TRBV30 combines with J gene TRBJ1-5; tentatively, D is TRBD1 (6 bases). CDR1 and CDR2 from the germline V gene are GTSNPN and SVGIG (reference sequence). The CDR3 contains 15 residues. Trimming removed 4 bases from V and 6 bases from J, with 19 bases in between.